This T cell receptor beta chain appears in the sequencing data of a study of blood T cells in healthy people across ages. Study-level results: Unsorted PBMCs ruled out conclusive naive versus antigen-experienced comparison. In long-lived donors, naive CD4+ cell counts and diversity exceeded those of aged donors. TCR beta diversity per million T cells fell roughly linearly with age.

This clonotype has a handful of counts. Antigen: not known. Looked up from germline, CDR1 is MNHEY and CDR2 is SVGEGT. Germline trimming cut 4 bases from V and 5 bases from J; bases unmatched to any gene: 8. The CDR3 has 15 residues. PCR was performed a second time for about 7 to 11 cycles using a sample-barcoded 5' primer and a J-beta primer mix. Each single sample gave us at least 2.5 million CDR3-containing paired-end reads. MiXCR was run by TCRdb on the 5' RACE reads, yielding one entry per CDR3 protein. The sample has about 1.8 million distinct CDR3 sequences; about 50% are singletons. Sequencing was performed on blood. This TCR came from a middle-aged woman in good health. The V gene is TRBV6-2 or TRBV6-3, the J gene TRBJ2-3; 8 bases line up with TRBD2. CDR3 DNA: TGTGCCAGCAGTTTAGGCGGGGGGCCCGGAGATACGCAGTATTTT. Its protein is CASSLGGGPGDTQYF.